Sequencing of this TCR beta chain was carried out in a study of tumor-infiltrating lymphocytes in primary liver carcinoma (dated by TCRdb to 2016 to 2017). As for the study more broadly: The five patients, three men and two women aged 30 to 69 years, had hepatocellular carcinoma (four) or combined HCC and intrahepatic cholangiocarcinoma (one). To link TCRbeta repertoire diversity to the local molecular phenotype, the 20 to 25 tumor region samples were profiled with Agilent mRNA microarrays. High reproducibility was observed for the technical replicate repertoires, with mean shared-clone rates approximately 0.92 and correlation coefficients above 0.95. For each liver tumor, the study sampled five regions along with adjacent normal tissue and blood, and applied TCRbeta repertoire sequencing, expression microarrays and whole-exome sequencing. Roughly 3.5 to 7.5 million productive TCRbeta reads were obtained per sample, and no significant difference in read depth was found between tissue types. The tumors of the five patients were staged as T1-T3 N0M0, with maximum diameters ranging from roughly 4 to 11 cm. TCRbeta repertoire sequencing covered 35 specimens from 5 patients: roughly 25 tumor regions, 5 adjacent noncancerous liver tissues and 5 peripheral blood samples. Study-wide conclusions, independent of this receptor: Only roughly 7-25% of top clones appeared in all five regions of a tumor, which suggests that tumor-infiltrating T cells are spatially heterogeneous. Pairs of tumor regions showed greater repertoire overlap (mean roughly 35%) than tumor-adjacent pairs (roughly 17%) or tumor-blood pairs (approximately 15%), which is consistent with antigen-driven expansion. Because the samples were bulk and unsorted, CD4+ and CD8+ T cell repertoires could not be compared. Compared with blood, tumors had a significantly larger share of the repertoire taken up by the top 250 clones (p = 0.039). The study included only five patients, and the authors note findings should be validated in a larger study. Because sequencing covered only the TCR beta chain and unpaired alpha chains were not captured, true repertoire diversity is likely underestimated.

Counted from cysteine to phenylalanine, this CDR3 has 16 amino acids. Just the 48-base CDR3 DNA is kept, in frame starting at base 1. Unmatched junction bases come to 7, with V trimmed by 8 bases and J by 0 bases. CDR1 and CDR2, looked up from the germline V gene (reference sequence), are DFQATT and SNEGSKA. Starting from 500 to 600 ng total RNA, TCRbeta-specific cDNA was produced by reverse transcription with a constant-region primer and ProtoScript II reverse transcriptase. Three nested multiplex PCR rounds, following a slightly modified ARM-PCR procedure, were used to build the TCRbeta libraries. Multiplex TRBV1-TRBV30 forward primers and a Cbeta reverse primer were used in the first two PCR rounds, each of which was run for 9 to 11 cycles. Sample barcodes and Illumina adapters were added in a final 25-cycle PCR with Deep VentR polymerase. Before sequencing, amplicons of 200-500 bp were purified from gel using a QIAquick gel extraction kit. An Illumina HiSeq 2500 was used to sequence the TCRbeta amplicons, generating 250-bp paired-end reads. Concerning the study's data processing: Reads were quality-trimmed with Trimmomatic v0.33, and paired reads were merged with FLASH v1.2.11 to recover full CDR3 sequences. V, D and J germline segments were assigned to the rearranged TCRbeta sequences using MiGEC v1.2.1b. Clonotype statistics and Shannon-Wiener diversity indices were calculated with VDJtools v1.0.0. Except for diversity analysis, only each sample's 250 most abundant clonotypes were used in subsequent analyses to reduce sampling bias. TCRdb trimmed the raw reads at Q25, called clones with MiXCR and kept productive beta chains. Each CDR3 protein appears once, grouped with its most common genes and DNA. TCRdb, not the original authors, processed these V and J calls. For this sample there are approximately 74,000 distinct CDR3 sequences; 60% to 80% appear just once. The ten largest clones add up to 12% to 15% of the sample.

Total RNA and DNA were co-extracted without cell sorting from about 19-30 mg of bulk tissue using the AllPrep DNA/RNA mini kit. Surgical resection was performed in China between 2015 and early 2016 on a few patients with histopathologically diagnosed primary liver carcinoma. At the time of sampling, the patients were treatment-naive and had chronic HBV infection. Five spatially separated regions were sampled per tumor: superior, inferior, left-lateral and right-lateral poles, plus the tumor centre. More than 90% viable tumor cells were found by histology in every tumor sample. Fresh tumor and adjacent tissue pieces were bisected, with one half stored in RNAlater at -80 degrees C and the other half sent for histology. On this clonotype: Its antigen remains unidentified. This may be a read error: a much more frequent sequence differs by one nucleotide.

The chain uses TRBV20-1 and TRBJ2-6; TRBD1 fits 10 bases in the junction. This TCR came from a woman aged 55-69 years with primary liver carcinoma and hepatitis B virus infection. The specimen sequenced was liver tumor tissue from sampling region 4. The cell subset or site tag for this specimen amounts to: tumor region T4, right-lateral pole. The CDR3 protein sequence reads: CSTGTGANSGANVLTF. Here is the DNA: TGCAGTACTGGGACAGGGGCCAACTCTGGGGCCAACGTCCTGACTTTC.